These T cell receptor beta chains were read from a single sample in a study of OX40 agonist ivuxolimab in advanced cancers. Profiling relied on immunoSEQ multiplex PCR, and the TCRdb table lists in-frame clones only, not all of them. Of over 45,000 clones detected, around 88% appear once; the ten largest clones hold roughly 31%. The sample in question was CD4+ or CD8+ T cells sorted from blood, obtained in a trial of the OX40 agonist ivuxolimab. All receptors derive from an adult with an advanced solid tumor such as melanoma, head and neck, liver or kidney cancer. Both conserved end residues are part of each CDR3. Each record gives: CDR3 DNA, CDR3 protein, D gene, J gene, clone size, V gene. The D gene is left open where the match is weak. A row's size may be missing; if present it is once, few, many or a size class.

CDR3 DNA: TGTGCCAGTAGTATTGAACAGGGTTACGAGCAGTACTTC; CDR3 protein: CASSIEQGYEQYF; D gene: -; J gene: TRBJ2-7; clone size: -; V gene: TRBV19
CDR3 DNA: TGCAGCGTGGATGGGACAGAGCTGAACACTGAAGCTTTCTTT; CDR3 protein: CSVDGTELNTEAFF; D gene: TRBD1; J gene: TRBJ1-1; clone size: once; V gene: TRBV29-1
CDR3 DNA: TGCGCCAGCAGCCACCACCCAGGCGGGCCGAGCACAGATACGCAGTATTTT; CDR3 protein: CASSHHPGGPSTDTQYF; D gene: -; J gene: TRBJ2-3; clone size: -; V gene: TRBV4-1
CDR3 DNA: TGTGCCAGCAGCTACTTAGGCGGAAGCACAGATACGCAGTATTTT; CDR3 protein: CASSYLGGSTDTQYF; D gene: -; J gene: TRBJ2-3; clone size: -; V gene: TRBV11-2
CDR3 DNA: TGTGCCAGCAGCGTAAGCGGGAGTGACGAGCAGTACTTC; CDR3 protein: CASSVSGSDEQYF; D gene: TRBD2; J gene: TRBJ2-7; clone size: -; V gene: TRBV9
CDR3 DNA: TGTGCCAGTAGTATCGGGTCGGGGTTGGACTACGAGCAGTACTTC; CDR3 protein: CASSIGSGLDYEQYF; D gene: -; J gene: TRBJ2-7; clone size: -; V gene: TRBV19
CDR3 DNA: TGTGCCAGCATACGACAGGATTACAATGAGCAGTTCTTC; CDR3 protein: CASIRQDYNEQFF; D gene: -; J gene: TRBJ2-1; clone size: -; V gene: TRBV2
CDR3 DNA: TGTGCCAGTTTAGCGGGACAGAAAAATCAGCCCCAGCATTTT; CDR3 protein: CASLAGQKNQPQHF; D gene: TRBD1; J gene: TRBJ1-5; clone size: -; V gene: TRBV19
CDR3 DNA: TGTGCCAGCAGTGTAAAGCCCGGGGAGCAGTACTTC; CDR3 protein: CASSVKPGEQYF; D gene: -; J gene: TRBJ2-7; clone size: few; V gene: TRBV2
CDR3 DNA: TGTGCCAGTAGTCCATCTACGGGGTATAGCAATCAGCCCCAGCATTTT; CDR3 protein: CASSPSTGYSNQPQHF; D gene: -; J gene: TRBJ1-5; clone size: -; V gene: TRBV19
CDR3 DNA: TGTGCCAGCCACCTGGGGAGAGTTTTTGTTTCTGAAAAACTGTTTTTT; CDR3 protein: CASHLGRVFVSEKLFF; D gene: -; J gene: TRBJ1-4; clone size: -; V gene: TRBV5-8
CDR3 DNA: TGTGCCAGCAGCTCCCGGGACAGGCAAGAGACCCAGTACTTC; CDR3 protein: CASSSRDRQETQYF; D gene: TRBD1; J gene: TRBJ2-5; clone size: -; V gene: TRBV11-2
CDR3 DNA: TGTGCCAGTGGCTCCTGGCAGGGGGCTAGCGAAGATGAGCAGTTCTTC; CDR3 protein: CASGSWQGASEDEQFF; D gene: TRBD1; J gene: TRBJ2-1; clone size: -; V gene: TRBV19
CDR3 DNA: TGTGCCAGCAGCTTGCAACGGTTCCAAGAGACCCAGTACTTC; CDR3 protein: CASSLQRFQETQYF; D gene: -; J gene: TRBJ2-5; clone size: -; V gene: TRBV5-8